These 24 T cell receptor beta chains originate from one sample sequenced in a study of T cells in Graves' hyperthyroidism and ophthalmopathy. Using RNA transcripts as the source, TCR beta CDR3 regions were amplified. A set of HTBI primers served as the primers for a first-round RT-PCR of the TCR CDR3. TCRdb recomputed calls from the multiplex PCR reads with MiXCR, one row per CDR3 protein. The table records about 400,000 distinct CDR3 sequences, about 15% of them present only once. Sequencing input: blood. Receptors originate from a woman aged 25-40 years with Graves' hyperthyroidism.

Many counts were recorded for this clonotype. The chain combines TRBV20-1 with TRBJ2-1; D is unclear. CDR1 DFQATT and CDR2 SNEGSKA come from the germline V gene (reference sequence). V lost 0 bases and J lost 0, with 6 bases in between. The CDR3 runs 14 residues. The CDR3 here is CSAREVTSYNEQFF. CDR3 coding DNA: TGCAGTGCTAGAGAGGTAACCTCCTACAATGAGCAGTTCTTC.

This chain links TRBV27 with TRBJ2-3; 7 bases align to TRBD1. The CDR3 spans 16 residues. J gave up 7 bases and V 7 bases, and 17 bases lay outside the gene matches. From germline, CDR1 is MNHEY and CDR2 SMNVEV (reference sequence). CDR3 sequence (DNA): TGTGCCAGCAACTTGGATGACAGGGAATATAATTATACGCAGTATTTT. Translating gives CASNLDDREYNYTQYF.

This clonotype was detected only a few times. The V call is TRBV7-3, the J call TRBJ2-7, with D tentatively TRBD1 or TRBD2 (5 bases each). The CDR3 totals 15 residues. With 5 bases removed from V and 4 bases from J, the gap between germline ends came to 18 bases. Germline V gives CDR1 SGHTA, CDR2 FQGTGA. DNA of the CDR3: TGTGCCAGCAGCCCCCGGGGTGGGGCAGGGTACGAGCAGTACTTC. The encoded protein is CASSPRGGAGYEQYF.

This clonotype has at least ten counts. This chain's CDR3 is CASSPSGRARYEQYF. The DNA of the CDR3 is TGTGCCAGCAGCCCCAGCGGGAGGGCCAGGTACGAGCAGTACTTC. The chain employs TRBV28 and TRBJ2-7; 10 nucleotides line up with TRBD2. With 6 bases clipped from V and 4 bases from J, the junction kept 9 bases outside the gene matches. This CDR3 contains 15 residues. The germline CDR1 and CDR2 sequences are MDHEN and SYDVKM.

This clonotype was found many times. V and J are TRBV6-1 and TRBJ2-5; D uncertain. The CDR3 has 12 amino acids. Germline CDR1 is MNHNS and CDR2 is SASEGT. The V and J ends lost 6 bases and 1 base respectively, with 6 bases between them. CDR3: CASRSPQETQYF. For the CDR3, the DNA is TGTGCCAGCAGGAGCCCCCAAGAGACCCAGTACTTC.

A word on this clonotype: A much larger clone lies one base from this, so it may be a read error. The chain uses TRBV11-2 and TRBJ2-7; 9 bases are a match to TRBD1. This CDR3 has 15 residues. Germline values: CDR1 SGHAT, CDR2 FQNNGV. In DNA, the CDR3 is TGTGCCAGCGGCTTAGCTCCGGGACAGGGCTACGAGCAGTACTTC. Translated, it gives CASGLAPGQGYEQYF.

This clonotype was counted a few times. One end of the junction is discordant with germline, which a read error may explain. The CDR3 is CASSLNRDDARPGANVLTF. In DNA form, the CDR3 reads TGTGCCAGTAGCTTAAATCGAGATGATGCCCGGCCCGGGGCCAACGTCCTGACTTTC. The V call is TRBV13, the J call TRBJ2-6; D remains unclear. Germline CDR1 is PRHDT and CDR2 is FYEKMQ (reference sequence). CDR3 length equals 19 residues.

In its sample, this clonotype was seen many times. The CDR3 here is CASRASGQGNEQYF. CDR3 in DNA: TGTGCCAGCAGGGCAAGCGGACAGGGGAACGAGCAGTACTTC. The chain carries TRBV27 and TRBJ2-7; 9 nucleotides line up with TRBD1. Germline trimming cut 6 bases from V and 5 bases from J; bases unmatched to any gene: 8. The CDR3 totals 14 residues. Germline lookup yields CDR1 MNHEY and CDR2 SMNVEV (reference sequence).

In this sample, this clonotype turned up a few times. The J gene is TRBJ1-5, the V gene TRBV19; D is perhaps TRBD1 (6 bases). CDR1 is LNHDA and CDR2 is SQIVND in the germline V gene (reference sequence). The CDR3 loop spans 16 amino acids. V was trimmed by 6 bases and J by 0 bases, leaving 15 bases between them. The CDR3 sequence is CASRADSGYSNQPQHF. CDR3 sequence (DNA): TGTGCCAGTAGGGCGGACAGCGGATATAGCAATCAGCCCCAGCATTTT.

This clonotype was seen ten or more times. The junction shows a germline mismatch at one end, possibly a read error. CDR3 residues: CAGSPRTVTNTGELFF. The CDR3, as DNA: TGTGCCGGCAGCCCACGGACGGTAACGAACACCGGGGAGCTGTTTTTT. V gene TRBV6-2 or TRBV6-3 combines with J gene TRBJ2-2; D unresolved. Germline V gene sequence: CDR1 MNHEY, CDR2 SVGEGT. CDR3 length: 16 residues.

This clonotype appeared many times. This chain uses TRBV2 with TRBJ2-5; 7 bases line up with TRBD2. With V trimmed by 8 bases and J by 1 base, 1 base remained unmatched. The germline V gene has CDR1 SNHLY and CDR2 FYNNEI. The CDR3 extends over 12 amino acids. CDR3 coding DNA: TGTGCCAGCTGGGGGGGCCAAGAGACCCAGTACTTC. The encoded protein is CASWGGQETQYF.

There are a few counts of this clonotype. V usage is TRBV20-1 and J usage is TRBJ1-5, with TRBD1 as a possible D gene (6 bases). The CDR3 totals 12 residues. Germline loops: CDR1 DFQATT, CDR2 SNEGSKA (reference sequence). The CDR3 bases are TGCAGCCTCCTCACAGGGAATCAGCCCCAGCATTTT. Protein product: CSLLTGNQPQHF.

In its sample, this clonotype was seen a few times. The chain links TRBV2 to TRBJ1-2; 10 positions agree with TRBD1. The CDR3 sequence is 13 residues long. V was clipped by 7 bases and J by 7 bases; unmatched bases: 6. From germline, CDR1 is SNHLY and CDR2 FYNNEI. The CDR3 reads CASTRQGAGGYTF. In nucleotides, the CDR3 is TGTGCCAGCACTCGACAGGGGGCGGGTGGCTACACCTTC.

The rearrangement links TRBV6-1 to TRBJ2-2; no clear D. This CDR3 has 12 residues. The ends were cut back, 6 bases at V and 6 bases at J, with 8 bases in the middle. CDR1 and CDR2 from the germline V gene are MNHNS and SASEGT. The CDR3 sequence: CASRMSPGELFF. The CDR3 DNA reads as TGTGCCAGCAGGATGAGTCCCGGGGAGCTGTTTTTT.

This clonotype has more than one count but fewer than ten. This rearrangement joins TRBV7-2 to TRBJ2-5; D not certain. The germline CDR1 and CDR2 sequences are SGHTA and FQGNSA. This CDR3 comprises 16 residues. The ends were cut back, 8 bases at V and 2 bases at J, with 21 bases in the middle. The CDR3 loop is CASSQFGVGWQETQYF. In DNA form, the CDR3 reads TGTGCCAGCTCACAATTTGGGGTTGGATGGCAAGAGACCCAGTACTTC.

This rearrangement joins TRBV12-3 or TRBV12-4 to TRBJ2-5; D is possibly TRBD1 or TRBD2 (6 bases each). This CDR3 comprises 13 residues. Trimming removed 5 bases from V and 5 bases from J, with 12 bases in between. The CDR3 sequence: CASSPGGWETQYF. The CDR3 coding sequence is TGTGCCAGCAGTCCCGGGGGCTGGGAGACCCAGTACTTC.

There are many counts of this clonotype. The V and J genes are TRBV29-1 and TRBJ1-1; no clear D. The V and J ends lost 7 bases and 1 base respectively, with 13 bases between them. CDR1 and CDR2 from the germline V gene are SQVTM and ANQGSEA. The CDR3 covers 13 residues. The CDR3 is CSATRLENTEAFF. In nucleotides, the CDR3 is TGCAGCGCCACCCGTTTAGAGAACACTGAAGCTTTCTTT.

This clonotype appeared a few times. The rearrangement uses TRBV9 and TRBJ1-1; 7 bases map to TRBD1. The CDR3 has 15 residues. From germline, CDR1 is SGDLS and CDR2 YYNGEE. J lost 6 bases, V lost 3 bases, and 11 bases had no gene match. The CDR3 bases are TGTGCCAGCAGCGCGGGGGACAGTAGGATCTCTGAAGCTTTCTTT. The encoded protein is CASSAGDSRISEAFF.

The table lists this clonotype with a few counts. This rearrangement joins TRBV6-1 to TRBJ2-1, with TRBD1 matching 8 bases. V shed 7 bases and J 9 bases; nucleotides not matched to a gene: 8. Germline V gene sequence: CDR1 MNHNS, CDR2 SASEGT. The CDR3 is 13 residues long. CDR3 sequence reads: CASNPDRVGEQFF. The CDR3 DNA reads as TGTGCCAGCAACCCGGACAGGGTGGGTGAGCAGTTCTTC.

This clonotype has more than one count but fewer than ten. The rearrangement links TRBV11-2 to TRBJ1-4; no reliable D call. Between the trimmed V and J ends, which lost 1 base and 0 bases, there was a span of 6 bases. The CDR3 length is 15 residues. Germline V lookup: CDR1 SGHAT, CDR2 FQNNGV. CDR3 region: CASSLAGATNEKLFF. The CDR3 DNA follows: TGTGCCAGCAGCTTAGCGGGTGCAACTAATGAAAAACTGTTTTTT.

On this clonotype itself: This sequence may be a read error, since a much larger clone differs from it by one base. The chain combines TRBV6-2 or TRBV6-3 with TRBJ2-7, with 12 bases that match TRBD1. Germline V lookup: CDR1 MNHEY, CDR2 SVGEGT. This CDR3 is 15 amino acids long. The DNA for the CDR3 is TGTGCCAGCACCGCCGGGACAGGGGGCACATACGAGCAGTGCTTC. Protein product: CASTAGTGGTYEQCF.

This clonotype was detected many times. J is TRBJ1-1 and V is TRBV4-1, with D unclear. The CDR3 sequence is 15 residues long. Per the germline V gene, CDR1 is MGHRA and CDR2 is YSYEKL. V was cut by 0 bases and J by 0 bases, with 8 bases left in between. CDR3 DNA: TGCGCCAGCAGCCAAGACGGAAATGTGAACACTGAAGCTTTCTTT. Translation: CASSQDGNVNTEAFF.

This clonotype has more than one count but fewer than ten. The chain has TRBV19 and TRBJ1-5, with 7 bases matching TRBD1. V shed 7 bases, J shed 7 bases, and the junction held 7 bases outside the gene matches. Germline CDR1 is LNHDA and CDR2 is SQIVND (reference sequence). CDR3 size: 13 residues. CDR3 sequence reads: CASIGTGDQPQHF. The CDR3 DNA is TGTGCCAGTATTGGTACAGGGGACCAGCCCCAGCATTTT.

This clonotype showed up many times. The rearrangement uses TRBV10-2 and TRBJ2-7, with D uncertain. The CDR3 sequence is 14 residues long. Germline V gene sequence: CDR1 WSHSY, CDR2 SAAADI. V was cut by 6 bases and J by 2 bases, with 14 bases left in between. The DNA of the CDR3 is TGCGCCAGCAGATCTGAAATGGGAACCTACGAGCAGTACTTC. This encodes CASRSEMGTYEQYF.